This T cell receptor beta chain was identified during a study of shared clonotypes between healthy human individuals. General study points: A small donor pool kept down the genetic and exposure-history diversity that was represented. It was the non-shared clonotypes that had lower generation probabilities than clonotypes shared by all four donors.

The naive CD8 fraction comprised CD45RO-negative cells positively selected for CCR7 and excluded terminally differentiated effector memory CD45RA+ cells. Each donor was a Caucasian adult residing in Nashville, Tennessee. Assay execution took place at the deep level. TCRdb's copy holds only in-frame clones and misses some; the assay was immunoSEQ multiplex PCR. The sample consists of 700,000 to 950,000 clones, 96% of them appearing once. Comment on this clone: What it binds is not known.

The receptor's source is a man in his thirties or forties in good health. Sequenced sample: naive CD8+ T cells sorted from blood.

The CDR3 reads CSVLGLNTDTQYF. In nucleotides, the CDR3 is TGCAGCGTGCTCGGACTAAACACAGATACGCAGTATTTT. The V and J genes are TRBV29-1 and TRBJ2-3; a possible D gene is TRBD2 (6 bases). Germline-derived CDR1 and CDR2 are SQVTM and ANQGSEA. There are 13 residues in the CDR3. V lost 6 bases to trimming and J lost 2 bases, with 12 bases between them.